This TCR beta chain was obtained from a study of shared clonotypes between healthy human individuals (dated by TCRdb to the early 2020s). Context from the whole study: The cohort included a few men and a couple of women between 18 and 49 years of age. For each donor, three plates each were used for CD4 naive and CD4 memory, two plates were used for CD8 naive, and one plate was used for CD8 memory. Each donor's leukapheresis produced roughly between roughly 0.85 and 9.5 billion PBMCs. The study deeply sequenced blood TCR repertoires of five healthy adults to estimate repertoire size and the extent of clonotype sharing between individuals. Different laboratories and diverse techniques were used to prepare libraries and sequence TCR repertoires, to increase sequencing depth and limit assay-specific biases.

The investigation overall reported the following: Rarefaction of sorted-subset datasets indicated incomplete sequencing despite the large sequencing depth. Sharing across a few donors was observed for about 5% of naive CD4, 3.5% of naive CD8, 2.3% of memory CD4, and roughly 0.4% of memory CD8 clonotypes. Pairwise subsampling indicated that sequencing depth was expected to affect the degree of clonotype sharing among donors. Estimated clonotype richness was generally larger for naive than for memory subsets. Clonotypes shared by all four sorted-subset donors showed higher generation probabilities than non-shared clonotypes. Sampling was limited to blood, and TCR repertoires in tissue likely differ from TCR repertoires in blood. Because the study included only a small number of donors, the genetic and exposure-history diversity represented was limited.

In the case of this clone: The antigen it binds to is not known. Base quality data are lacking; no much larger clone is found one base away. Additional DNA sequences in this sample encode the identical CDR3.

TCR CDR3 regions were amplified from genomic DNA by multiplex PCR using the deep immunoSEQ assay. Genomic DNA extracted from each cell subset was distributed evenly over all wells of several immunoSEQ 96-well plates, and each plate served as one replicate. Each replicate PCR for sorted subsets received around 200 ng genomic DNA, equal to roughly 33,000 T cell genomes. Purified libraries were measured with a Qubit 3.0 fluorometer, size-checked on a Bioanalyzer 2100, and measured again with the KAPA Library Quantification kit. Every immunoSEQ 96-well plate was sequenced on a dedicated single-read 150-cycle Illumina NextSeq 550 flow cell. Per the source publication's procedure: Because the immunoSEQ output included only junctional sequences and no quality scores, the filtering could not be the same as the filtering used for full-length reads. Sequences were annotated with PyIR, a Python wrapper for IgBLAST v1.9, and V/J genes and CDR3 were assigned using IMGT germline references. Any read was removed if the V/J assignment was weak (E-value above 1e-6), the CDR3 was missing, or the read contained stop codons, out-of-frame junctions, or ambiguous translated residues. A V3J clonotype was defined by an identical inferred V gene, J gene, and CDR3 amino acid sequence. The percentage overlap between two repertoires was calculated by dividing the number of shared unique clonotypes by the size of the smaller repertoire. Repertoire richness was assessed with RTK rarefaction, the Chao1 estimator, and Recon v2.1 estimates of unobserved clonotypes. OLGA was used to compute generation probabilities for all TCRbeta clonotypes that the gDNA method yielded from a few donors. TCRdb retrieved this table from immuneACCESS and kept in-frame rearrangements only. Not all clones are present; in checked studies, unresolved V genes account for under half, and no reason is known for the remainder. V, J and clone size reflect that table, while D and trimming were determined from the DNA. The sample table records around 2.1 million clones; just over 90% of these occur just once. Together, the top ten hold more than 1.5% of the sample.

CDR1 PRHDT and CDR2 FYEKMQ were looked up in the germline V gene (reference sequence). At the junction V is shortened by 0 bases and J by 4 bases, with 9 bases in between. Measured from the cysteine to the phenylalanine, the CDR3 is 15 residues long. CDR3 DNA only is kept here, 45 bases in frame from base 1. CD8 naive samples were CD45RO-negative cells positively selected for CCR7, giving a CD45RA+CCR7+ population that excluded TemRA cells. The donors were healthy, HIV-negative adults with no recently reported acute infections or vaccinations. Only Caucasian adults living in Nashville, Tennessee, USA were represented among the donors. Blood was obtained by leukapheresis, after which PBMCs were separated by Ficoll-Histopaque density gradient centrifugation and cryopreserved in liquid nitrogen vapor phase. Analytical flow cytometry was used to check the purity and quantity of every magnetically sorted T cell population. From each sorted fraction, genomic DNA was isolated and quantified by UV absorbance on a Nanodrop 2000c.

Sequencing input: naive CD8+ T cells from PBMCs. The cell subset or site label of this sample denotes: CD45RA+CCR7+. The sequence joins TRBV13 to TRBJ2-2, with no reliable assignment of the D segment. This clonotype was sampled from a man younger than 35 in good health. Some clones in this sample may be carry-over from other donors' samples. The CDR3 loop reads CASSLGPGATGELFF. In nucleotide form, the sequence is TGTGCCAGCAGCTTAGGTCCAGGAGCCACCGGGGAGCTGTTTTTT.